Listed here are 15 T cell receptor beta chains from one sample, sequenced in a study of blood T cell repertoires in COVID-19. Here immunoSEQ multiplex PCR was the method, and the copy in TCRdb shows in-frame clones only, minus some. The sample lists roughly 97,000 clones, roughly four fifths occurring once. Sequencing was done on a sample of peripheral blood. The source of these receptors is a man in his sixties with acute or convalescent COVID-19.

The genes are TRBV25-1 and TRBJ2-1; 11 bases agree with TRBD2. Germline V gene lookup returns CDR1 MGHDK and CDR2 SYGVNS. The CDR3 is 18 amino acids. Trimming at V came to 0 bases and at J to 3 bases, leaving 7 bases not matched to a gene. CDR3 protein: CASSEYSGSGRDYNEQFF. The CDR3 nucleotides read TGTGCCAGCAGTGAATATAGTGGTAGCGGGAGGGACTACAATGAGCAGTTCTTC.

This clone was counted once. The chain uses TRBV29-1 and TRBJ2-7, with a possible D match to TRBD2 (6 bases). Trimming shortened V by 6 bases and J by 5 bases, and 20 bases separated the two germline ends. Germline V gives CDR1 SQVTM, CDR2 ANQGSEA. There are 14 residues in the CDR3. For the CDR3, the DNA is TGCAGCGTGGCCCGTAGCGGCGGGGAGGACGAGCAGTACTTC. It translates to CSVARSGGEDEQYF.

The chain links TRBV11-2 to TRBJ1-3; D gene unclear. The CDR3 has 15 amino acids. Germline CDR1 SGHAT, CDR2 FQNNGV. Trimming removed 1 base from V and 4 bases from J, with 11 bases in between. This chain's CDR3 is CASSLVVGEGNTIYF. The CDR3 DNA reads as TGTGCCAGCAGCTTAGTTGTCGGGGAAGGAAACACCATATATTTT. Complete variable domain (other parts from reference TRBV11-2 and TRBJ1-3): EAGVAQSPRYKIIEKRQSVAFWCNPISGHATLYWYQQILGQGPKLLIQFQNNGVVDDSQLPKDRFSAERLKGVDSTLKIQPAKLEDSAVYLCASSLVVGEGNTIYFGEGSWLTVV.

V is TRBV30 and J is TRBJ1-1; D remains ambiguous. V was clipped by 1 base and J by 7 bases, with 7 bases between them. Germline V gene data show CDR1 as GTSNPN and CDR2 as SVGIG (reference sequence). The length of the CDR3 is 11 residues. The CDR3 sequence: CAWSGGGEAFF. The CDR3 bases are TGTGCCTGGAGTGGAGGAGGTGAAGCTTTCTTT.

The chain combines TRBV7-2 with TRBJ2-7, with 13 positions matching TRBD2. Germline V gives CDR1 SGHTA, CDR2 FQGNSA. The CDR3 extends over 17 amino acids. The trim removed 5 bases at V and 2 bases at J, leaving 9 bases unmatched. CDR3 bases: TGTGCCAGCAGCCCTCGCACTAGCGGGAGGGCCCCCTACGAGCAGTACTTC. Translation: CASSPRTSGRAPYEQYF. Variable domain in full (rest from reference TRBV7-2 and TRBJ2-7): GAGVSQSPSNKVTEKGKDVELRCDPISGHTALYWYRQSLGQGLEFLIYFQGNSAPDKSGLPSDRFSAERTGGSVSTLTIQRTQQEDSAVYLCASSPRTSGRAPYEQYFGPGTRLTVT.

V and J are TRBV2 and TRBJ2-3; possible D gene TRBD2, 6 bases. The V gene lost 7 bases and the J gene lost 2 bases, with 16 bases spanning the gap. Germline CDR1 SNHLY, CDR2 FYNNEI. The CDR3 length is 15 residues. CDR3 amino acids: CASNPNGSPTDTQYF. The CDR3, as DNA: TGTGCCAGCAACCCTAACGGGAGCCCCACAGATACGCAGTATTTT.

V gene TRBV5-6 combines with J gene TRBJ1-4; tentative D call: TRBD1 (6 bases). CDR3 length: 14 amino acids. Germline values: CDR1 SGHDT, CDR2 YYEEEE. Trimming pared 4 bases from V and 6 bases from J, leaving 13 bases between. CDR3 sequence: CASSRRGGDEKLFF. CDR3 bases: TGTGCCAGCAGCCGTAGGGGGGGCGATGAAAAACTGTTTTTT.

The rearrangement joins TRBV11-2 to TRBJ2-3; D gene uncertain. The germline CDR1 and CDR2 sequences are SGHAT and FQNNGV. V shed 1 base and J shed 5 bases, with 19 bases lying between them. This CDR3 has 17 residues. For the CDR3, the DNA is TGTGCCAGCAGCTTAGTCTTTGGCGGAAGCACGGGAGATACGCAGTATTTT. Its protein product is CASSLVFGGSTGDTQYF.

This chain uses TRBV5-1 with TRBJ1-1, with D perhaps matching TRBD1 (5 bases). Trimming shortened V by 4 bases and J by 6 bases, and 13 bases separated the two germline ends. CDR3 length: 13 amino acids. Germline lookup yields CDR1 SGHRS and CDR2 YFSETQ. As DNA, the CDR3 is TGCGCCAGCAGCAGGGAGGGGAGCGCTGAAGCTTTCTTT. This encodes CASSREGSAEAFF.

This rearrangement joins TRBV30 to TRBJ2-3, with 8 bases matching TRBD1. The germline gives CDR1 GTSNPN, CDR2 SVGIG (reference sequence). This CDR3 has 15 residues. After removal of 1 base from V and 0 bases from J, the junction contained 3 bases not matched to a gene. Here the CDR3 reads CAWSGGDRSTDTQYF. The CDR3 nucleotides are TGTGCCTGGAGTGGTGGGGACAGGAGCACAGATACGCAGTATTTT.

This chain joins TRBV24-1 and TRBJ2-1; TRBD2 matches at 12 bases. The germline gives CDR1 KGHDR, CDR2 SFDVKD. CDR3 size: 14 residues. The V segment lost 6 bases and the J segment 7 bases; nucleotides outside the gene matches: 3. CDR3 residues: CATSLAGGSNEQFF. In DNA, the CDR3 is TGTGCCACCAGTCTAGCGGGGGGGTCTAATGAGCAGTTCTTC.

The rearrangement uses TRBV20-1 and TRBJ1-2; D is possibly TRBD1 (6 bases). The CDR3 consists of 14 residues. Germline assignment: CDR1 DFQATT and CDR2 SNEGSKA (reference sequence). V was clipped by 3 bases and J by 3 bases, with 14 bases between them. The CDR3 sequence is CSASITGTDYGYTF. In DNA, the CDR3 is TGCAGTGCTAGTATTACAGGGACGGACTATGGCTACACCTTC.

V and J are TRBV7-9 and TRBJ1-2, with TRBD1 matching over 8 bases. The germline CDR1 and CDR2 sequences are SEHNR and FQNEAQ (reference sequence). J was trimmed by 6 bases and V by 5 bases; bases with no gene match: 5. This CDR3 region has 13 residues. In DNA form, the CDR3 reads TGTGCCAGCAGCCCAGGGGGCGGGAATGGCTACACCTTC. It codes for CASSPGGGNGYTF.

This chain uses TRBV6-5 with TRBJ2-1; weak D call: TRBD1 (5 bases). The V gene's germline CDR1 is MNHEY and CDR2 SVGAGI. V was pared by 4 bases and J by 0 bases, with 10 bases between. This CDR3 has 15 residues. CDR3 sequence (DNA): TGTGCCAGCAGTTGGGGCAGAAGCTCCTACAATGAGCAGTTCTTC. Translating it yields CASSWGRSSYNEQFF.

J is TRBJ1-5 and V is TRBV28; 9 nucleotides line up with TRBD1. Germline assignment: CDR1 MDHEN and CDR2 SYDVKM. V dropped 6 bases and J dropped 6; count of bases not matched to a gene: 6. The CDR3 has 14 residues. The CDR3 sequence: CASSQGQGSQPQHF. CDR3 nucleotides: TGTGCCAGCAGCCAAGGACAGGGGAGTCAGCCCCAGCATTTT. Combining the CDR3 with reference TRBV28 and TRBJ1-5 gives the whole variable domain DVKVTQSSRYLVKRTGEKVFLECVQDMDHENMFWYRQDPGLGLRLIYFSYDVKMKEKGDIPEGYSVSREKKERFSLILESASTNQTSMYLCASSQGQGSQPQHFGDGTRLSIL.